This TCR beta chain was recovered during a study of blood T cell repertoires in COVID-19. The assay was immunoSEQ multiplex PCR, and TCRdb's table has in-frame clones only and misses some. Altogether around 500,000 clones are present, approximately 88% being singletons, with the ten largest covering less than 2%. Everyone who took part was roughly 18 to 89 years old, and they came from about two dozen US areas. Cohorts were determined from participant-reported clinical history. This sequence originates from a woman aged 40 to 50 who had recovered from COVID-19. Sequenced input: PBMCs or T cells enriched from blood (not recorded which).

CDR3 in amino acids: CASQWLAGSYNEQFF. The DNA of the CDR3 is TGTGCCAGCCAATGGTTAGCGGGTTCCTACAATGAGCAGTTCTTC. The chain combines TRBV7-2 with TRBJ2-1; 7 bases match TRBD2. The CDR3 has 15 residues. Germline trimming cut 8 bases from V and 1 base from J; bases unmatched to any gene: 8. The germline gives CDR1 SGHTA, CDR2 FQGNSA.